The present TCR beta chain was sequenced within a study of cytomegalovirus exposure and HLA in healthy donors. Whole-study results and caveats: Sequencing depth across donors, presence/absence analyses assumed, was roughly uniform. Later analysis identified a missense DCLRE1C variant that was linked to TCR beta V- and J-gene trimming.

The V end lost 4 bases, the J end lost 5 bases, and 18 bases lay between the germline ends. CDR3 size: 16 residues. Donors likely had unrecorded immune exposures despite being nominally healthy when sampled. About this clone itself: Its specificity is not known.

The PCR made use of 60 Vbeta and 13 Jbeta primers. Produced via immunoSEQ multiplex PCR; TCRdb's table is partial and in-frame only. The data contain approximately 90,000 clones, around 79% of them seen just once; the ten biggest clones take up 4.9%. V is TRBV23-1 and J is TRBJ1-5; D possibly corresponds to TRBD1 (5 bases). TRBV23-1 is reported as an ORF; its role is uncertain. The receptor was derived from a woman aged 40 to 55 in good health and CMV-seronegative. Sequencing was done on a sample of PBMCs. The CDR3 nucleotides read TGCGCCAGCAGTCTCCTCGGGGAGGGGACCTATCAGCCCCAGCATTTT. This encodes CASSLLGEGTYQPQHF.